This TCR beta chain was found in a study of blood T cell repertoires in COVID-19. Repertoires were generated with immunoSEQ multiplex PCR, while TCRdb's copy carries only in-frame clones and drops some. The data contain under 200,000 clones, about 85% of them singletons. The clonotype originates from a man aged 55 to 70 with active or convalescent COVID-19. Sequenced: peripheral blood.

The CDR3 region has the DNA TGCGCCAGCAGCCGAGACAGGGGGGCTTCCTACGAGCAGTACTTC. Translated, it gives CASSRDRGASYEQYF. The V call is TRBV4-1, the J call TRBJ2-7; 9 nucleotides align to TRBD1. The CDR3 length is 15 residues. V shed 4 bases and J 1 base; nucleotides not matched to a gene: 5. Germline V gene sequence: CDR1 MGHRA, CDR2 YSYEKL.